The 5 T cell receptor beta chains presented below share a single source sample, sequenced in a study of blood T cell repertoires in COVID-19 (dated by TCRdb to about 2020). Library method: the immunoSEQ multiplex PCR assay. TCRdb stores this immuneACCESS table with in-frame sequences only. Part of the clones is absent; in the studies checked, under half of the shortfall reflects unresolved V genes, and no reason is known for the rest. For this sample the table gives about 200,000 clones, of which approximately 85% were detected only once. The leading ten clones occupy approximately 8% of the sample. Sample: peripheral blood. The source of these receptors is an elderly woman with COVID-19, enrolled during active disease.

The V and J genes are TRBV5-6 and TRBJ1-1; 8 positions match TRBD1. CDR3 length: 15 residues. V lost 2 bases to trimming and J lost 4 bases; unmatched junction nucleotides: 7. Looked up from germline, CDR1 is SGHDT and CDR2 is YYEEEE. CDR3 sequence (DNA): TGTGCCAGCAGCTTTTACCAGGGGGCGGGCACTGAAGCTTTCTTT. Its translation: CASSFYQGAGTEAFF. The variable domain in full, with the rest retrieved from reference TRBV5-6 and TRBJ1-1, is DAGVTQSPTHLIKTRGQQVTLRCSPKSGHDTVSWYQQALGQGPQFIFQYYEEEERQRGNFPDRFSGHQFPNYSSELNVNALLLGDSALYLCASSFYQGAGTEAFFGQGTRLTVV.

V gene TRBV19 combines with J gene TRBJ2-7; possibly TRBD1 for D (6 bases). The CDR3 covers 15 residues. Germline values: CDR1 LNHDA, CDR2 SQIVND (reference sequence). Trimming cost V 4 bases and J 2 bases, with 15 bases left between them. This CDR3 reads CASSTNRDGAYEQYF. The CDR3, as DNA: TGTGCCAGTAGTACGAACAGGGACGGGGCCTACGAGCAGTACTTC.

V and J are TRBV6-5 and TRBJ2-7, with 9 positions matching TRBD2. The CDR3 totals 15 residues. V lost 7 bases to trimming and J lost 0 bases; unmatched junction nucleotides: 7. Germline V gene lookup returns CDR1 MNHEY and CDR2 SVGAGI. The CDR3 DNA is TGTGCCAGCACAGGTGGCGGGAGGGGCTCCTACGAGCAGTACTTC. It encodes CASTGGGRGSYEQYF.

To note about this clone: In the same sample, other DNA sequences code for this CDR3. The genes are TRBV2 and TRBJ1-2; 9 nucleotides line up with TRBD1. The trim removed 0 bases at V and 5 bases at J, leaving 1 base unmatched. The CDR3 is 14 residues long. Germline V gene lookup returns CDR1 SNHLY and CDR2 FYNNEI. The CDR3 DNA follows: TGTGCCAGCAGTGAAGCGGGGACAGGGTATGGCTACACCTTC. As protein: CASSEAGTGYGYTF.

The chain uses TRBV7-2 and TRBJ2-3; the match to TRBD2 covers 7 bases. CDR1 and CDR2 (germline): SGHTA, FQGNSA. CDR3 length: 16 residues. V was clipped by 1 base and J by 4 bases; unmatched bases: 8. The CDR3 DNA reads TGTGCCAGCAGCTTAGGGGCGGGAGCCGGGGCAGATACGCAGTATTTT. Translation gives CASSLGAGAGADTQYF.